This TCR beta chain was recorded in a study of blood T cell repertoires in COVID-19. This clone was seen more than once but under ten times. Repertoires were generated with immunoSEQ multiplex PCR, while TCRdb's copy carries only in-frame clones and drops some. The profile shows under 150,000 clones, 90% of them singletons. V dropped 1 base and J dropped 0 bases, with 9 bases sitting between them. The CDR3 covers 16 residues. Germline values: CDR1 SGHTA, CDR2 FQGNSA. The rearrangement links TRBV7-2 to TRBJ2-2; D is undetermined. Sequenced input: peripheral blood. The receptor's source is a human donor with active COVID-19. The donor label of this sample is uncertain. This chain's CDR3 is CASSLGRRANTGELFF. As DNA, the CDR3 is TGTGCCAGCAGCTTAGGCAGGCGCGCGAACACCGGGGAGCTGTTTTTT.